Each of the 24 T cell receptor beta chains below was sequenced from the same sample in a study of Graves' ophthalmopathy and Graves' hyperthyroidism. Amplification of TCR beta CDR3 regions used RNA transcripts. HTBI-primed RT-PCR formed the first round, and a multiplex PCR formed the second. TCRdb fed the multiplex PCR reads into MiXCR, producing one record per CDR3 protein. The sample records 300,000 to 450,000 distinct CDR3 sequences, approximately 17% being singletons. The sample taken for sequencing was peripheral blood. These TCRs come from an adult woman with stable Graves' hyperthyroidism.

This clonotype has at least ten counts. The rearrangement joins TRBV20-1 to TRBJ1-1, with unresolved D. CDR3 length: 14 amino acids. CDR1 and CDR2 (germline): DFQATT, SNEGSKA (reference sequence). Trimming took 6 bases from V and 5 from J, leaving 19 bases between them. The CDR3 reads CSARLSGVRTEAFF. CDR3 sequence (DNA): TGCAGTGCCAGACTGTCCGGGGTGAGGACTGAAGCTTTCTTT.

As DNA, the CDR3 is TGTGCCAGCAGTTACTTAGCGGAAAGCGCCGACGAGCAGTACTTC. Translation gives CASSYLAESADEQYF. The chain joins TRBV6-5 to TRBJ2-7, with D tentatively TRBD2 (6 bases). Germline V lookup: CDR1 MNHEY, CDR2 SVGAGI. CDR3 length: 15 residues. The V gene lost 1 base and the J gene lost 5 bases, with 15 bases spanning the gap.

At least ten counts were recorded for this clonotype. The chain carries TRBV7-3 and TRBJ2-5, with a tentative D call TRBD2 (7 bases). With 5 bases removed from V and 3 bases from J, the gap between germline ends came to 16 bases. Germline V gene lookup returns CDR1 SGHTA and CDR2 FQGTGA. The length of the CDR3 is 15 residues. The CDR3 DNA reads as TGTGCCAGCAGCCCCCTAGGGGGAGGGGAAGAGACCCAGTACTTC. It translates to CASSPLGGGEETQYF.

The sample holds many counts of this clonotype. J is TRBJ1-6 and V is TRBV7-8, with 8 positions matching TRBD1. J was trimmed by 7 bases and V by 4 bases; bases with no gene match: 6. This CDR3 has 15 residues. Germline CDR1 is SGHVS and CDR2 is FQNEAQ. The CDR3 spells CASSSRGQGNSPLHF. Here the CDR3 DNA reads TGTGCCAGCAGCTCCAGGGGGCAAGGGAATTCACCCCTCCACTTT. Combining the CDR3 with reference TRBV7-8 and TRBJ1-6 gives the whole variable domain GAGVSQSPRYKVAKRGQDVALRCDPISGHVSLFWYQQALGQGPEFLTYFQNEAQLDKSGLPSDRFFAERPEGSVSTLKIQRTQQEDSAVYLCASSSRGQGNSPLHFGNGTRLTVT.

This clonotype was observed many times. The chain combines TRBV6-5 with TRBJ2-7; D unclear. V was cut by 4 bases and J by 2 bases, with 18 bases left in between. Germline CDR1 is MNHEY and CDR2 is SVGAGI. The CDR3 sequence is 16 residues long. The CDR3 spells CASSFQEPSIPYEQYF. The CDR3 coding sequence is TGTGCCAGCAGTTTCCAGGAGCCCTCGATCCCCTACGAGCAGTACTTC.

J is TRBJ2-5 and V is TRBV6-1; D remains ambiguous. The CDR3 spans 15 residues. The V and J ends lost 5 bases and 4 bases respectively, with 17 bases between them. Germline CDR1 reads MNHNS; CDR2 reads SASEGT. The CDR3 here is CASSKFVPWGETQYF. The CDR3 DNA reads TGTGCCAGCAGTAAATTCGTACCCTGGGGAGAGACCCAGTACTTC.

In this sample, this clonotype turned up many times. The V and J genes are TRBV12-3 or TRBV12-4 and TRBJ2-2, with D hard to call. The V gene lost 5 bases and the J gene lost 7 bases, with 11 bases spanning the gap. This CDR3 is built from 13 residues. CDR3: CASSPYANGELFF. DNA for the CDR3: TGTGCCAGCAGTCCTTACGCGAACGGGGAGCTGTTTTTT.

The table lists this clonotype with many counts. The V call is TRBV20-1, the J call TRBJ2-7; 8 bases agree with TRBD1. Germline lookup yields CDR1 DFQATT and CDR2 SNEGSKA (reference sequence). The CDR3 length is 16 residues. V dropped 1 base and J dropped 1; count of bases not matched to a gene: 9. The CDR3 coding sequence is TGCAGTGCTAGAGCGACGGACAGGGTTGAGTCCTACGAGCAGTACTTC. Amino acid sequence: CSARATDRVESYEQYF.

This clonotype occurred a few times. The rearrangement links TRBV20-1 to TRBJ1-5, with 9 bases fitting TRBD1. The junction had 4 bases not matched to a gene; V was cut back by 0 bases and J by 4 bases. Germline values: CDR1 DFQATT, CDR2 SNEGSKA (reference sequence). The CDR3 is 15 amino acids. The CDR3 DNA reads TGCAGTGCTAGAGATGGGACAGGGAGGAATCAGCCCCAGCATTTT. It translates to CSARDGTGRNQPQHF.

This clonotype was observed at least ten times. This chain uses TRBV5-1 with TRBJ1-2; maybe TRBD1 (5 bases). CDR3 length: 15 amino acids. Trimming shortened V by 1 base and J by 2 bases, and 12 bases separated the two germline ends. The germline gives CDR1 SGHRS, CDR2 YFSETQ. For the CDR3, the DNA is TGCGCCAGCAGCTTGTACGGGGGTCCCAACTATGGCTACACCTTC. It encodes CASSLYGGPNYGYTF.

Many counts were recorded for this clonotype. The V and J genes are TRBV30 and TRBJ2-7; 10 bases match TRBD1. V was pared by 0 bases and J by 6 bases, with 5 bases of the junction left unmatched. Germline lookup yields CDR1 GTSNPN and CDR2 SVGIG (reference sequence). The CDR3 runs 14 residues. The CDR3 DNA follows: TGTGCCTGGAGTGTAGGGACAGGGGTTGCCGAGCAGTACTTC. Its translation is CAWSVGTGVAEQYF.

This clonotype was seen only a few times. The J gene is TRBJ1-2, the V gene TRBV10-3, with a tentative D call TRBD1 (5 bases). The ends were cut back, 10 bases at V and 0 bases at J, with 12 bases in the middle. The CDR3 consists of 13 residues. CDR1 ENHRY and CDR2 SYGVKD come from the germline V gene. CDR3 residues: CATKPGPNYGYTF. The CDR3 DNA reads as TGTGCCACCAAACCAGGGCCTAACTATGGCTACACCTTC.

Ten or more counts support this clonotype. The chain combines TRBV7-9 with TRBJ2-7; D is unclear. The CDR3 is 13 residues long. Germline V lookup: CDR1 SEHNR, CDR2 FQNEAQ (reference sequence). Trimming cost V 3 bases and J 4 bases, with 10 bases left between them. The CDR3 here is CASSFSEFYEQYF. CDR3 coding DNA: TGTGCCAGCAGCTTCTCTGAATTTTACGAGCAGTACTTC.

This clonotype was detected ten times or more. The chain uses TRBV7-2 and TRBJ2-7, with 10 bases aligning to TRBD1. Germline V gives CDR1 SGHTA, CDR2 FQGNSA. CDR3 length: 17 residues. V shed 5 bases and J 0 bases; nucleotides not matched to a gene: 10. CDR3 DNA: TGTGCCAGCAGCCCGGGACCGGACAGGGGGTTCTCCTACGAGCAGTACTTC. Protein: CASSPGPDRGFSYEQYF.

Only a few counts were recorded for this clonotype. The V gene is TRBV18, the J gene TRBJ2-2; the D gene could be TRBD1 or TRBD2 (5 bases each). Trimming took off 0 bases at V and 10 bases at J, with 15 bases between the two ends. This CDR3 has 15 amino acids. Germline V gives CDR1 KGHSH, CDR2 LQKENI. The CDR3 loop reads CASSPPLPGSSELFF. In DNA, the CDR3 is TGTGCCAGCTCACCACCATTACCAGGGAGCTCGGAGCTGTTTTTT.

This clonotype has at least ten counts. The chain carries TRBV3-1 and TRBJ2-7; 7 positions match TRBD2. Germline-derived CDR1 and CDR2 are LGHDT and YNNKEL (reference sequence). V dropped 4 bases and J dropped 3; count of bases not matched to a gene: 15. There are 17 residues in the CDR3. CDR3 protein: CASSPLAIGGSFYEQYF. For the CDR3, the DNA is TGTGCCAGCAGCCCCCTTGCGATCGGGGGGTCCTTCTACGAGCAGTACTTC.

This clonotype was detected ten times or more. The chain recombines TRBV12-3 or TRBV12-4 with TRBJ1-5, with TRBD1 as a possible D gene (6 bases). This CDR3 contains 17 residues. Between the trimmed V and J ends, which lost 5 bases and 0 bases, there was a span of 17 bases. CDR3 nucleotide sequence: TGTGCCAGCAGTCTACCGACGGGACAACTTAGCAATCAGCCCCAGCATTTT. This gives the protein CASSLPTGQLSNQPQHF.

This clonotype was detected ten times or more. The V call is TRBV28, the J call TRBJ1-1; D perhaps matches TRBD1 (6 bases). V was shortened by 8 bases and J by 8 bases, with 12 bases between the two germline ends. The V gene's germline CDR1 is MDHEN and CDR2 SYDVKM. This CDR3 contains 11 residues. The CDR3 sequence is CASLGQREAFF. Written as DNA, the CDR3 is TGTGCCAGCCTCGGACAGCGGGAAGCTTTCTTT.

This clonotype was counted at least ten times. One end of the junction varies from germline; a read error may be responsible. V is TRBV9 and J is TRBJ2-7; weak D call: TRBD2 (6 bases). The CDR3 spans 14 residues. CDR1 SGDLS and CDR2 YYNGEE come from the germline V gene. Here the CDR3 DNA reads TGTGCCAGCAGCGCGGCCGGGAGCTCCTACGAGCAGTGCTTC. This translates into CASSAAGSSYEQCF.

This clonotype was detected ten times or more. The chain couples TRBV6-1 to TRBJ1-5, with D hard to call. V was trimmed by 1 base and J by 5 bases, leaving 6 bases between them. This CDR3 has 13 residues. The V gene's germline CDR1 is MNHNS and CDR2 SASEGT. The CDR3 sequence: CASSEDRYQPQHF. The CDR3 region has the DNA TGTGCCAGCAGTGAAGACAGATATCAGCCCCAGCATTTT.

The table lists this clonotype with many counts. DNA of the CDR3: TGTGCCAGCTCACCCTCCGACAGAGACCAAGAGACCCAGTACTTC. Its protein is CASSPSDRDQETQYF. J is TRBJ2-5 and V is TRBV18; D is perhaps TRBD1 (5 bases). The CDR3 extends over 15 amino acids. Germline V gives CDR1 KGHSH, CDR2 LQKENI. V was pared by 3 bases and J by 0 bases, with 11 bases between.

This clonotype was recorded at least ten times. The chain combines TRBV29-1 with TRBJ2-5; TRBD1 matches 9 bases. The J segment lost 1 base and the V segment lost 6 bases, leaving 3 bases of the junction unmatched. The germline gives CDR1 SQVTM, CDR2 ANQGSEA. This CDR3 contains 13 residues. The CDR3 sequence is CSVQDRGQETQYF. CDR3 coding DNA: TGCAGCGTCCAGGACAGGGGCCAAGAGACCCAGTACTTC.

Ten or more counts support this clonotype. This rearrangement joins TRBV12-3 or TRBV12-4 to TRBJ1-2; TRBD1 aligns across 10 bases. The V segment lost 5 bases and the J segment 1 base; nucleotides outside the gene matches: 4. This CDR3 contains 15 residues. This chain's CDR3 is CASSPRTGGNYGYTF. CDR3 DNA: TGTGCCAGCAGTCCCCGGACAGGGGGTAACTATGGCTACACCTTC.

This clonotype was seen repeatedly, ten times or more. This CDR3 reads CASSTIGTGRTSGANVLTF. In nucleotides, the CDR3 is TGTGCCAGCAGTACGATAGGGACAGGGAGAACCTCTGGGGCCAACGTCCTGACTTTC. The chain combines TRBV6-4 with TRBJ2-6, with 9 bases matching TRBD1. V was clipped by 5 bases and J by 0 bases; unmatched bases: 11. This CDR3 spans 19 amino acids. CDR1 MRHNA and CDR2 SNTAGT come from the germline V gene.